The next 5 T cell receptor beta chains were all read from a single sample in a study of graft-versus-host responses after intestinal transplantation. Profiling relied on immunoSEQ multiplex PCR, and the TCRdb table lists in-frame clones only, not all of them. Here the sample spans tens of thousands of clones, around 90% being singletons. These receptors' targets are unknown. The sample was unstimulated CD8+ T cells sorted from spleen or lymph node cells, taken before transplant. Receptor source: a human donor who was the organ donor for an intestinal transplant.

The chain recombines TRBV13 with TRBJ2-1; TRBD1 matches 7 bases. Germline CDR1 is PRHDT and CDR2 is FYEKMQ (reference sequence). With 0 bases clipped from V and 10 bases from J, the junction kept 3 bases outside the gene matches. This CDR3 is 13 amino acids long. CDR3 loop: CASSLGGDREQFF. The CDR3, as DNA: TGTGCCAGCAGCTTAGGAGGGGACAGAGAGCAGTTCTTC.

This chain uses TRBV7-2 with TRBJ1-3; D is uncertain. CDR1 and CDR2 from the germline V gene are SGHTA and FQGNSA. The CDR3 runs 14 residues. Trimming stripped 2 bases from V and 5 bases from J, with 10 bases between. CDR3 protein: CASSLMRARNTIYF. CDR3 sequence (DNA): TGTGCCAGCAGCTTAATGAGGGCCAGAAACACCATATATTTT.

The chain has TRBV5-5 and TRBJ1-4; no definite D call. This CDR3 is 16 amino acids long. CDR1 and CDR2 (germline): SGHKS, YYEKEE (reference sequence). V was clipped by 0 bases and J by 4 bases, with 13 bases between them. This CDR3 reads CASSLAPAGINEKLFF. In DNA, the CDR3 is TGTGCCAGCAGCTTGGCCCCGGCAGGAATTAATGAAAAACTGTTTTTT.

The chain has TRBV2 and TRBJ2-7; 8 bases map to TRBD2. CDR3 length: 17 amino acids. V gave up 6 bases and J gave up 7 bases; unmatched junction bases: 20. Per germline, CDR1 SNHLY and CDR2 FYNNEI. The CDR3 nucleotides read TGTGCCAGCAGGGAACCGGGAGCGGGGGCCGTTCGTGGAGAGCAGTACGTC. Amino acids: CASREPGAGAVRGEQYV.

The gene calls are TRBV9 and TRBJ2-1, with 10 bases that match TRBD2. This CDR3 is 12 amino acids long. In germline, CDR1 is SGDLS, CDR2 YYNGEE. V was clipped by 4 bases and J by 10 bases; unmatched bases: 2. In nucleotides, the CDR3 is TGTGCCAGCAGCCCGACTAGCGGGGAGCAGTTCTTC. This sequence encodes CASSPTSGEQFF.